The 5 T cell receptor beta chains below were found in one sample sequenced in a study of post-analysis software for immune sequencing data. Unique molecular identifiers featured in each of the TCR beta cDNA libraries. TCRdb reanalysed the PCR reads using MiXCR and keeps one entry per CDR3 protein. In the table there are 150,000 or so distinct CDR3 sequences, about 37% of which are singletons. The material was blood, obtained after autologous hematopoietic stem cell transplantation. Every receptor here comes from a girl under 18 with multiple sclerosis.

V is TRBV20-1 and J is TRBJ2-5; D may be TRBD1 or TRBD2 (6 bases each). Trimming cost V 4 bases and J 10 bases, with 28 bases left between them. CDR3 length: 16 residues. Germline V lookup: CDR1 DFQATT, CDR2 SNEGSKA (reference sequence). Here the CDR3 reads CSANRGLRGPTLDQYF. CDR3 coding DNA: TGCAGTGCTAACCGGGGACTCAGGGGCCCCACATTGGACCAGTACTTC.

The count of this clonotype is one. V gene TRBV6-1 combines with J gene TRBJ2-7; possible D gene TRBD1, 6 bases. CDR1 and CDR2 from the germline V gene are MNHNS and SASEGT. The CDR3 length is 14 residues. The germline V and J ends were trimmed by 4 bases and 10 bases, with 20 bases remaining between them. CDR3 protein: CASSGRDIGLIQYF. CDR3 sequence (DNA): TGTGCCAGCAGTGGCCGGGACATTGGGCTTATTCAGTACTTC.

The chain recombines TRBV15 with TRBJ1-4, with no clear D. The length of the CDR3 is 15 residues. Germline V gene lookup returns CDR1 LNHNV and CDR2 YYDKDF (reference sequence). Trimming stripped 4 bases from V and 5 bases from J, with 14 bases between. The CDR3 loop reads CATSTVGVPNEKLFF. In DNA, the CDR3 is TGTGCCACCAGCACCGTCGGGGTTCCCAATGAAAAACTGTTTTTT.

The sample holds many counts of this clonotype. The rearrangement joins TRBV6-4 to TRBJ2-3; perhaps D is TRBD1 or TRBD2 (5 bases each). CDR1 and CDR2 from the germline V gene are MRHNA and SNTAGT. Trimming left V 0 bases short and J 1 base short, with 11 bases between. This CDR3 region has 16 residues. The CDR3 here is CASSDSLGTGTDTQYF. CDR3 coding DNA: TGTGCCAGCAGTGACTCGCTAGGGACGGGCACAGATACGCAGTATTTT.

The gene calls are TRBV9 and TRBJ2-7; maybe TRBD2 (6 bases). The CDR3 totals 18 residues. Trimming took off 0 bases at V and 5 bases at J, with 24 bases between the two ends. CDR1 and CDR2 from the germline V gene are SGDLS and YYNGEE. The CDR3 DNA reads TGTGCCAGCAGCGTAGAGAAGTTGAGGTCGGGCGGGAACAACGAGCAGTACTTC. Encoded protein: CASSVEKLRSGGNNEQYF.